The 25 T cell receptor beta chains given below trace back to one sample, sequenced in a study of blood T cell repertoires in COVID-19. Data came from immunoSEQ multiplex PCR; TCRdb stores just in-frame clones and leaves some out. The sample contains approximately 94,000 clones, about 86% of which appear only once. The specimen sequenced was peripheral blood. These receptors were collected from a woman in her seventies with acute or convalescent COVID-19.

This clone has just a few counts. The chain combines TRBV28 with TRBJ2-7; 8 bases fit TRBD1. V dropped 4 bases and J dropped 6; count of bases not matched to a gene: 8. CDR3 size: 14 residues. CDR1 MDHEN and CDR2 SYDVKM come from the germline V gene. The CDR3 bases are TGTGCCAGCAGTTCCAGGGGGCAGGGACGCGAGCAGTACTTC. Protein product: CASSSRGQGREQYF.

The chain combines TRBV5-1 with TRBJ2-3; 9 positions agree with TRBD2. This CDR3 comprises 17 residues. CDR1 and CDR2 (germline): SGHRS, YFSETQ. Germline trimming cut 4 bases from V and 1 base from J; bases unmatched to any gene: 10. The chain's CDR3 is CASSREGLASRTDTQYF. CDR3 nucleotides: TGCGCCAGCAGCCGGGAGGGACTAGCATCCCGCACAGATACGCAGTATTTT.

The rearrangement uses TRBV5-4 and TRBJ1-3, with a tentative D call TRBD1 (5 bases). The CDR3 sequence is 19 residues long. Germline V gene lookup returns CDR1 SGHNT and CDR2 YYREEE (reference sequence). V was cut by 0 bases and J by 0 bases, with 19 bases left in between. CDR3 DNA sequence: TGTGCCAGCAGCTTGGTGGGGGAGGGGCAGTTGGTCTCTGGAAACACCATATATTTT. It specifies CASSLVGEGQLVSGNTIYF.

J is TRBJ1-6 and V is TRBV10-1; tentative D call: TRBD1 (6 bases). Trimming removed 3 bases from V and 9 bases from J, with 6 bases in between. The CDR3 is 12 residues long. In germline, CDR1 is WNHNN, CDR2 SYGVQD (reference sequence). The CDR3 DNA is TGCGCCAGCAGTGAAGGGGGTTCACCCCTCCACTTT. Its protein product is CASSEGGSPLHF.

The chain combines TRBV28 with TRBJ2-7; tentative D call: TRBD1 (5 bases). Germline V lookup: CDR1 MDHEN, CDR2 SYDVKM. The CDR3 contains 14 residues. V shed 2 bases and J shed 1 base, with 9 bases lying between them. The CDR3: CASSLPGLSYEQYF. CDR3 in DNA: TGTGCCAGCAGTTTACCAGGGCTTTCCTACGAGCAGTACTTC.

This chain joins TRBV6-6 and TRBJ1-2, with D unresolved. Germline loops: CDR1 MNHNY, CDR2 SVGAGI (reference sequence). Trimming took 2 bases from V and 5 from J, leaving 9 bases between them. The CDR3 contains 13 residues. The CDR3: CASSYATPYGYTF. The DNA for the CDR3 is TGTGCCAGCAGTTACGCGACACCGTATGGCTACACCTTC.

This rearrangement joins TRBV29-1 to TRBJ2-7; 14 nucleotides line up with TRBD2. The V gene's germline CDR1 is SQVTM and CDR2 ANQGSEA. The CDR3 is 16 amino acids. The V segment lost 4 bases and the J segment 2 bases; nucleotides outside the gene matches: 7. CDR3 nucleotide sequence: TGCAGCGTTGGGGGACTAGCGGGAGTGGGGCCCTACGAGCAGTACTTC. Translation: CSVGGLAGVGPYEQYF.

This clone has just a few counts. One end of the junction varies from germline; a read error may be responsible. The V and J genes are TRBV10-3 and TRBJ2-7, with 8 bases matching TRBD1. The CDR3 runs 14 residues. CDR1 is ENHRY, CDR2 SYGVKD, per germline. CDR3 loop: CAISDLDRALALSF. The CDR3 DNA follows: TGTGCCATCAGTGACCTGGACAGGGCCTTGGCGCTATCCTTC.

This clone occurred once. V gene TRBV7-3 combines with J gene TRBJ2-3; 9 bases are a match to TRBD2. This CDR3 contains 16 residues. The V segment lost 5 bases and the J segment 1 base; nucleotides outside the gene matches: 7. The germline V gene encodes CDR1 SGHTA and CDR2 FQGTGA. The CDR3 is CASSQGLAAGTDTQYF. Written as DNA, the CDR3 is TGTGCCAGCAGCCAGGGACTAGCTGCGGGCACAGATACGCAGTATTTT.

The CDR3 is CAWSVLLGNTEAFF. CDR3 sequence (DNA): TGTGCCTGGAGTGTACTGCTAGGGAACACTGAAGCTTTCTTT. The rearrangement links TRBV30 to TRBJ1-1; D gene unclear. Trimming took off 0 bases at V and 1 base at J, with 9 bases between the two ends. CDR1 is GTSNPN, CDR2 SVGIG, per germline (reference sequence). The CDR3 has 14 amino acids.

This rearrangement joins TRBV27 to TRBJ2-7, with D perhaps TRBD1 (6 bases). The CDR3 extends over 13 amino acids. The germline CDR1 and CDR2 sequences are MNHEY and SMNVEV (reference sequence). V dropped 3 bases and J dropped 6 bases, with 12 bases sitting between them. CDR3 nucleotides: TGTGCCAGCAGTTTGGGGGCGACGGGCGAGCAGTACTTC. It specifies CASSLGATGEQYF.

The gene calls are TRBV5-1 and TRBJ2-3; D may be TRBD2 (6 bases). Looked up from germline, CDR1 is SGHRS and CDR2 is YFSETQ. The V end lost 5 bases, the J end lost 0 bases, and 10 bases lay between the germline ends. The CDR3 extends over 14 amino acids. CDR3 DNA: TGCGCCAGCAGGGACGGGACTAGCACAGATACGCAGTATTTT. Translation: CASRDGTSTDTQYF.

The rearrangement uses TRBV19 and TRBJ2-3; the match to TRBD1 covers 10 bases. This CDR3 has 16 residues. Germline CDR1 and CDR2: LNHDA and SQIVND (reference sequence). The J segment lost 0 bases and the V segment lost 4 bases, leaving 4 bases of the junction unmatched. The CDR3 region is CASSRGQGPSTDTQYF. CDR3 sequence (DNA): TGTGCCAGTAGTAGGGGACAGGGGCCTAGCACAGATACGCAGTATTTT.

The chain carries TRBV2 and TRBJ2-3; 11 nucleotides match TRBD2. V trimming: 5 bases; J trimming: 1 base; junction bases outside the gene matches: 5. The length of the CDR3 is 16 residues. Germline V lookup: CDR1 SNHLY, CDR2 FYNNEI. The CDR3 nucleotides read TGTGCCAGCAGTCCACAACTAGCGGGGGGCACAGATACGCAGTATTTT. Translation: CASSPQLAGGTDTQYF.

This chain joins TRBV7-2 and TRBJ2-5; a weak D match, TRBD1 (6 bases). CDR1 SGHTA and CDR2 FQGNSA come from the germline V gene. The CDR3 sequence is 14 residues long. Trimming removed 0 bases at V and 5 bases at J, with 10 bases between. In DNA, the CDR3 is TGTGCCAGCAGCTTAGCGACAGGTTTGGAGACCCAGTACTTC. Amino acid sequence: CASSLATGLETQYF. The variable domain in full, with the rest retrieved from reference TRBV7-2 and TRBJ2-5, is GAGVSQSPSNKVTEKGKDVELRCDPISGHTALYWYRQSLGQGLEFLIYFQGNSAPDKSGLPSDRFSAERTGGSVSTLTIQRTQQEDSAVYLCASSLATGLETQYFGPGTRLLVL.

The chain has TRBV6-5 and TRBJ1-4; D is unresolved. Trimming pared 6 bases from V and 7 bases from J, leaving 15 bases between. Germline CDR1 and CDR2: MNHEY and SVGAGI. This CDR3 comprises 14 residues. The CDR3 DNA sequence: TGTGCCAGCAGACCCGGAGGGAGTGGTGAAAAACTGTTTTTT. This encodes CASRPGGSGEKLFF.

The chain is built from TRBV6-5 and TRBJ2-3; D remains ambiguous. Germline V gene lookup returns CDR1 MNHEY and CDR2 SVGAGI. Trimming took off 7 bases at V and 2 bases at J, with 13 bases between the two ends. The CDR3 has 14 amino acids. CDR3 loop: CASKVDGPTDTQYF. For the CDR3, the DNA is TGTGCCAGCAAAGTCGATGGGCCCACAGATACGCAGTATTTT.

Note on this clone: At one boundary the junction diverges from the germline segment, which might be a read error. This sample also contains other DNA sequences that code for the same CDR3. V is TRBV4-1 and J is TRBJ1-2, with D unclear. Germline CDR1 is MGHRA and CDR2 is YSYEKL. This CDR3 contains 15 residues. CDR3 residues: CASSQVLAASYGYTF. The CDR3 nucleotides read TGCGCCAGCAGCCAAGTATTAGCAGCCAGCTATGGCTACACTTTC.

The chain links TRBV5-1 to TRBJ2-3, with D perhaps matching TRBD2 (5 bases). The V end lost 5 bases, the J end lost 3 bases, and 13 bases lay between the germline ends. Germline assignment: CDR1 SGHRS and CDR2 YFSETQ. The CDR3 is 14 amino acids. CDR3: CASSRAERTDTQYF. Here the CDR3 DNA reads TGCGCCAGCAGTCGAGCGGAGAGGACAGATACGCAGTATTTT.

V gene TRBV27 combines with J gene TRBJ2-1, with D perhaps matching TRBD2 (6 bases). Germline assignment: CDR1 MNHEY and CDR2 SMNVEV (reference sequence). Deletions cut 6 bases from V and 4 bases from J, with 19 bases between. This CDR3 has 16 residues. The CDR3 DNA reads TGTGCCAGCAGAAAACCAGTCGGCGGGATTTACAATGAGCAGTTCTTC. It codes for CASRKPVGGIYNEQFF.

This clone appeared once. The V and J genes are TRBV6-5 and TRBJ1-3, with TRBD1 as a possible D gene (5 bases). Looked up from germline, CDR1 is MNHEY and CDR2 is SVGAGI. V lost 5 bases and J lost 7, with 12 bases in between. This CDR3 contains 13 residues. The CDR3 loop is CASSRPQGNTIYF. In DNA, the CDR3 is TGTGCCAGCAGTAGACCCCAGGGCAACACCATATATTTT.

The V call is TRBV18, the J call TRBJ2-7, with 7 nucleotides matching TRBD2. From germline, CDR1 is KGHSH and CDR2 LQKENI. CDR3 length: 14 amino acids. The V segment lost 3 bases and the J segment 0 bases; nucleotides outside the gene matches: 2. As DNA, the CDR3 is TGTGCCAGCTCACCCGGGGGGAGCTCCTACGAGCAGTACTTC. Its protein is CASSPGGSSYEQYF.

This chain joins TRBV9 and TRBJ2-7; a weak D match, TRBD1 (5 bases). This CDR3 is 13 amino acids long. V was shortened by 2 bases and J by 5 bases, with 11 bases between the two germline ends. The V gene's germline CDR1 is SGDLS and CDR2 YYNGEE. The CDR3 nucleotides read TGTGCCAGCAGCGTTCGGACAATCGACGAGCAGTACTTC. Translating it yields CASSVRTIDEQYF.

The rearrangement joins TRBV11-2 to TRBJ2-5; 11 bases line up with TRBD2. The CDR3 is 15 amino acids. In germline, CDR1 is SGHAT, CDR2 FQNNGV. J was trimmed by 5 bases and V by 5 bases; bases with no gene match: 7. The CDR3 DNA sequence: TGTGCCAGCAGCGATAGCGGGAGGGCCAGGGAGACCCAGTACTTC. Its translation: CASSDSGRARETQYF.

The CDR3 nucleotides read TGTGCCAGCAGCTTCGGCGGGAGCCTTTCCTACGAGCAGTACTTC. Translating it yields CASSFGGSLSYEQYF. This sequence joins TRBV7-9 and TRBJ2-7, with 7 bases that match TRBD2. With V trimmed by 3 bases and J by 1 base, 6 bases remained unmatched. This CDR3 spans 15 amino acids. Germline V CDR1 and CDR2: SEHNR, FQNEAQ (reference sequence).